These 21 T cell receptor beta chains came from one sample sequenced in a study of CD8+CD57+ T cells in acquired aplastic anemia. Genomic DNA templated the TCR beta VDJ and CDR3 profiling. TCRdb reprocessed the reads via MiXCR and lists one record per CDR3 protein. The data hold 150,000 to 200,000 distinct CDR3 sequences, with less than 60% observed a single time. Patients chosen for sequencing had shown CD8+CD57+ cell expansion by flow cytometry. The sequenced sample consisted of sorted CD4+, CD8+, or CD8+CD57+ T cells (not recorded which) from PBMCs. The receptor source for this set is a human donor with aplastic anemia.

This clonotype was counted only a few times. A much larger clone lies a single base off, so this may be a read error. The V call is TRBV5-5, the J call TRBJ2-2; 10 bases match TRBD2. V was clipped by 1 base and J by 7 bases; unmatched bases: 4. CDR1 and CDR2 from the germline V gene are SGHKS and YYEKEE (reference sequence). This CDR3 has 15 residues. The CDR3 region is CASSLLLAGIGELFF. Here the CDR3 DNA reads TGTGCCAGCAGCTTGTTACTAGCGGGGATCGGGGAGCTGTTTTTT.

This rearrangement joins TRBV19 to TRBJ2-7; tentatively, D is TRBD1 or TRBD2 (6 bases each). V lost 3 bases and J 5 bases, leaving 17 bases between the germline ends. Per the germline V gene, CDR1 is LNHDA and CDR2 is SQIVND (reference sequence). CDR3 size: 15 residues. CDR3 amino acids: CASSIVPGAVHEQYF. Written as DNA, the CDR3 is TGTGCCAGTAGTATCGTACCGGGGGCGGTCCACGAGCAGTACTTC. Full variable domain (outside the CDR3, taken from reference TRBV19 and TRBJ2-7): DGGITQSPKYLFRKEGQNVTLSCEQNLNHDAMYWYRQDPGQGLRLIYYSQIVNDFQKGDIAEGYSVSREKKESFPLTVTSAQKNPTAFYLCASSIVPGAVHEQYFGPGTRLTVT.

This clonotype was observed once. Just one base apart from a much larger clone, this may be a read error. J is TRBJ2-5 and V is TRBV13, with D uncertain. This CDR3 has 14 residues. V lost 0 bases and J 5 bases, leaving 10 bases between the germline ends. Germline CDR1 is PRHDT and CDR2 is FYEKMQ (reference sequence). The CDR3, as DNA: TGTGCCAGCAGCTTAGGACGGAGAGGCGAGACCCAGTACTTC. It encodes CASSLGRRGETQYF.

The chain joins TRBV2 to TRBJ2-5, with TRBD1 matching over 7 bases. This CDR3 contains 13 residues. Germline V lookup: CDR1 SNHLY, CDR2 FYNNEI. V was pared by 8 bases and J by 1 base, with 4 bases of the junction left unmatched. CDR3 sequence (DNA): TGTGCCAGCTCAAGGGACAGCCAAGAGACCCAGTACTTC. It codes for CASSRDSQETQYF.

Concerning this clonotype itself: The conserved closing phenylalanine or tryptophan is absent in this CDR3, likely reflecting a read error. The chain carries TRBV20-1 and TRBJ1-5, with 8 nucleotides matching TRBD1. Germline V gives CDR1 DFQATT, CDR2 SNEGSKA (reference sequence). This CDR3 region has 14 residues. V shed 6 bases, J shed 0 bases, and the junction held 4 bases outside the gene matches. CDR3 nucleotide sequence: TGCAGTGCAGGAGACAGGGGTAGCAATCAGCCCCAGCATTGT. It encodes CSAGDRGSNQPQHC.

As for this clonotype: A read error may explain this, as a much larger clone is one base away. CDR3 coding DNA: TGTGCCAGCAGTCACCCAGGGTCTGGGGCCAACGTCCTGACTTTC. Its translation: CASSHPGSGANVLTF. This chain links TRBV6-5 with TRBJ2-6, with a tentative D call TRBD1 (5 bases). This CDR3 comprises 15 residues. Per germline, CDR1 MNHEY and CDR2 SVGAGI. Trimming shortened V by 5 bases and J by 1 base, and 9 bases separated the two germline ends.

This clonotype was seen just once. The J gene is TRBJ1-5, the V gene TRBV19; no reliable D call. V dropped 7 bases and J dropped 1 base, with 8 bases sitting between them. CDR1 is LNHDA, CDR2 SQIVND, per germline (reference sequence). The CDR3 runs 13 residues. In DNA form, the CDR3 reads TGTGCCAGTATCAGAGCCAGCAATCAGCCCCAGCATTTT. Translating it yields CASIRASNQPQHF.

This clonotype was seen more than once but under ten times. V is TRBV6-5 and J is TRBJ2-3; a possible D gene is TRBD1 (6 bases). The CDR3 extends over 15 amino acids. CDR1 is MNHEY, CDR2 SVGAGI, per germline. Between the trimmed V and J ends, which lost 6 bases and 2 bases, there was a span of 15 bases. The CDR3, as DNA: TGTGCCAGCAGCTTATTCGGGACATTCACAGATACGCAGTATTTT. Encoded protein: CASSLFGTFTDTQYF.

A note on this clonotype: Sequence at one end of the junction differs from germline and may be a read error. This chain uses TRBV19 with TRBJ1-3; D unresolved. The CDR3 totals 14 residues. Per the germline V gene, CDR1 is LNHDA and CDR2 is SQIVND (reference sequence). The DNA of the CDR3 is TGTGCCAGTAGTAGGGCCATTCGGAGAAACACCATATACTTT. It specifies CASSRAIRRNTIYF.

In regard to this clonotype: A read error may be the cause here, since a much bigger clone is one base away. The chain carries TRBV4-3 and TRBJ1-1; no firm D call. The CDR3 is made up of 13 amino acids. CDR1 is LGHNA, CDR2 YSLEER, per germline. This CDR3 is CASSSQQHTEASF. The CDR3 DNA reads TGCGCCAGCAGCTCTCAGCAGCACACTGAAGCTTCCTTT.

The rearrangement joins TRBV20-1 to TRBJ2-7; D is possibly TRBD1 (6 bases). Germline V gene sequence: CDR1 DFQATT, CDR2 SNEGSKA (reference sequence). The CDR3 consists of 12 residues. Trimming cost V 7 bases and J 4 bases, with 14 bases left between them. This CDR3 is CSVEAGAYEQYF. In DNA form, the CDR3 reads TGCAGTGTGGAAGCAGGGGCGTACGAGCAGTACTTC.

This clonotype was seen repeatedly, ten times or more. The rearrangement joins TRBV7-2 to TRBJ1-5; TRBD1 is a possible D gene (5 bases). The germline gives CDR1 SGHTA, CDR2 FQGNSA. V was clipped by 1 base and J by 6 bases, with 13 bases between them. The CDR3 sequence is 15 residues long. In DNA form, the CDR3 reads TGTGCCAGCAGCTTAGAACCAGGGACGGGTCAGCCCCAGCATTTT. It codes for CASSLEPGTGQPQHF.

This clonotype was seen at least ten times. V is TRBV19 and J is TRBJ1-1, with D uncertain. The CDR3 covers 14 residues. Between the trimmed V and J ends, which lost 1 base and 4 bases, there was a span of 10 bases. Germline V gene lookup returns CDR1 LNHDA and CDR2 SQIVND (reference sequence). The chain's CDR3 is CASSIGVSGTEAFF. Written as DNA, the CDR3 is TGTGCCAGTAGTATAGGGGTTTCGGGCACTGAAGCTTTCTTT.

This clonotype was seen a handful of times. The chain uses TRBV3-1 and TRBJ1-1; weak D call: TRBD1 (5 bases). CDR3 length: 15 residues. With 3 bases removed from V and 4 bases from J, the gap between germline ends came to 15 bases. CDR1 and CDR2 from the germline V gene are LGHDT and YNNKEL (reference sequence). CDR3 bases: TGTGCCAGCAGCCAGTGGGCAGGGATGGGCACTGAAGCTTTCTTT. Translated: CASSQWAGMGTEAFF.

This chain joins TRBV6-8 and TRBJ2-2; D is unclear. V lost 8 bases, J lost 1 base, and 11 bases lay in between. From germline, CDR1 is MNHGY and CDR2 SAAAGT. CDR3 length equals 14 residues. CDR3 DNA: TGTGCCAGCGGTCCCACCCTGAACACCGGGGAGCTGTTTTTT. It codes for CASGPTLNTGELFF.

In this sample, this clonotype turned up many times. The rearrangement links TRBV7-2 to TRBJ2-1; D ambiguous. Between the trimmed V and J ends, which lost 0 bases and 0 bases, there was a span of 6 bases. CDR1 and CDR2 (germline): SGHTA, FQGNSA. This CDR3 comprises 15 residues. The CDR3 is CASSLAKISYNEQFF. DNA for the CDR3: TGTGCCAGCAGCTTAGCGAAAATCTCCTACAATGAGCAGTTCTTC.

Notes on this clonotype: A much larger clone differs from this one at a single base, so this may be a read error. The missing conserved phenylalanine or tryptophan at the end of this CDR3 makes a read error likely. The CDR3 reads CASRTTMGGFSPLHL. The CDR3 DNA reads as TGTGCCAGCAGAACAACTATGGGGGGCTTTTCACCCCTCCACCTT. The gene calls are TRBV6-1 and TRBJ1-6, with a weak D call TRBD1 (6 bases). Germline loops: CDR1 MNHNS, CDR2 SASEGT. The CDR3 length is 15 residues. Trimming removed 6 bases from V and 9 bases from J, with 18 bases in between.

Concerning this clonotype itself: This may stem from a read error, because a much larger clone lies one nucleotide away. The chain combines TRBV28 with TRBJ1-2; a weak D match, TRBD1 (5 bases). Germline lookup yields CDR1 MDHEN and CDR2 SYDVKM. This CDR3 spans 14 amino acids. The V and J ends lost 3 bases and 8 bases respectively, with 16 bases between them. The CDR3 bases are TGTGCCAGCAGTTTCTGCGGACAAGCAGGAGGCTACACCTTC. Encoded protein: CASSFCGQAGGYTF.

This clonotype came up many times. The V call is TRBV7-3, the J call TRBJ2-7; D unresolved. The CDR3 loop spans 13 amino acids. Trimming removed 5 bases at V and 4 bases at J, with 12 bases between. CDR1 and CDR2 from the germline V gene are SGHTA and FQGTGA. The CDR3 DNA sequence: TGTGCCAGCAGCCTCCAGCGAGGATACGAGCAGTACGTC. This encodes CASSLQRGYEQYV.

This clonotype has at least ten counts. The chain employs TRBV7-2 and TRBJ2-5; 12 bases align to TRBD2. The CDR3 is 16 amino acids. J gave up 1 base and V 3 bases, and 3 bases lay outside the gene matches. CDR1 and CDR2 from the germline V gene are SGHTA and FQGNSA. The CDR3, as DNA: TGTGCCAGCAGCTTGTCGACTAGCGGGGGCCAAGAGACCCAGTACTTC. Its protein is CASSLSTSGGQETQYF. The variable domain in full, completed from reference TRBV7-2 and TRBJ2-5, reads GAGVSQSPSNKVTEKGKDVELRCDPISGHTALYWYRQSLGQGLEFLIYFQGNSAPDKSGLPSDRFSAERTGGSVSTLTIQRTQQEDSAVYLCASSLSTSGGQETQYFGPGTRLLVL.

This clonotype was detected ten times or more. V is TRBV19 and J is TRBJ2-2, with TRBD1 matching over 10 bases. V dropped 5 bases and J dropped 4; count of bases not matched to a gene: 10. Germline assignment: CDR1 LNHDA and CDR2 SQIVND (reference sequence). This CDR3 region has 17 residues. For the CDR3, the DNA is TGTGCCAGTAGTTTCTCGACAGGGGGCGTGGGCACCGGGGAGCTGTTTTTT. This encodes CASSFSTGGVGTGELFF.